The entry that follows covers one TCR beta chain sequence. The data originate from a study of blood T cell repertoires in COVID-19. The wider study: Whether acute or convalescent, the COVID-19 samples came from the United States, Italy and Spain. PBMCs, B-cell-depleted T cells, or T cells provided the cDNA or gDNA that made up the material.

CDR3 length equals 12 residues. V was shortened by 6 bases and J by 4 bases, with 9 bases between the two germline ends. Per the original methods: Amplification with reference gene primers provided the estimates of nucleated cell counts. Method: immunoSEQ multiplex PCR; TCRdb's copy keeps in-frame clones and lacks some. The V and J calls and clone size are taken from that table; D and trimming were inferred from the DNA. The sample yields about 59,000 clones, roughly 87% seen once. The sample consisted of peripheral blood. This chain links TRBV12-3 or TRBV12-4 with TRBJ1-2; D is possibly TRBD1 (6 bases). The origin of this receptor is a man of 80 years or more in a cohort sampled during active COVID-19. The CDR3 sequence: CASSQGPYGYTF. The CDR3 nucleotides read TGTGCCAGCAGCCAGGGGCCCTATGGCTACACCTTC.